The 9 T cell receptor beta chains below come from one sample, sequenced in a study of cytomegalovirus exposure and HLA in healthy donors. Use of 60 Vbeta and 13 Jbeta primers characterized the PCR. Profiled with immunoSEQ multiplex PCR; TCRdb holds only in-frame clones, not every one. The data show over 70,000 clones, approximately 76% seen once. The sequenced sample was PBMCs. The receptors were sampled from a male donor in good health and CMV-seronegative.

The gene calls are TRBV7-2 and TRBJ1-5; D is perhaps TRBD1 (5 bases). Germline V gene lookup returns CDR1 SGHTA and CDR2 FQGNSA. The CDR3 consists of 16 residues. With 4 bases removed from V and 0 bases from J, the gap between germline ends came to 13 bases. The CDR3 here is CASSSSGFTSNQPQHF. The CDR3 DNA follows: TGTGCCAGCAGCTCTTCAGGGTTTACTAGCAATCAGCCCCAGCATTTT.

The CDR3: CASSLSRGSYNEQFF. The CDR3 coding sequence is TGCGCCAGCAGCTTGTCGAGAGGCTCCTACAATGAGCAGTTCTTC. The V gene is TRBV5-1, the J gene TRBJ2-1; D not certain. This CDR3 spans 15 amino acids. Trimming stripped 1 base from V and 0 bases from J, with 8 bases between. In germline, CDR1 is SGHRS, CDR2 YFSETQ.

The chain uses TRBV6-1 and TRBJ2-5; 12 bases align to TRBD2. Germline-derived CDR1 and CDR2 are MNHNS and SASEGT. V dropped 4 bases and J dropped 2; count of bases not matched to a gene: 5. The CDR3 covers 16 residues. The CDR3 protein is CASSAGTSGPQETQYF. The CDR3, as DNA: TGTGCCAGCAGTGCCGGGACTAGCGGGCCTCAAGAGACCCAGTACTTC.

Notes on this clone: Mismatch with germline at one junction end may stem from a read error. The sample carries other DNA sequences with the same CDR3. The CDR3 DNA is TGTGCCATCAGACTCCAGCGGGGCACTGAAGCTTTCTTC. It yields the protein CAIRLQRGTEAFF. The chain combines TRBV10-3 with TRBJ1-1, with D possibly matching TRBD1 (5 bases). This CDR3 spans 13 amino acids. The V gene's germline CDR1 is ENHRY and CDR2 SYGVKD.

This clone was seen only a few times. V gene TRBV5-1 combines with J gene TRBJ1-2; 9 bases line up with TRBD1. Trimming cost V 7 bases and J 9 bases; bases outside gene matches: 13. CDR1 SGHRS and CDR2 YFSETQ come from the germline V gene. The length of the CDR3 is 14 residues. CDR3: CASGEPGQGGSYTF. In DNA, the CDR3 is TGCGCCAGCGGCGAACCGGGACAGGGCGGGAGCTACACCTTC.

CDR3 DNA sequence: TGTGCCAGCAGCTTTGCACCGGGACAATCGAACACCGGGGAGCTGTTTTTT. This encodes CASSFAPGQSNTGELFF. The V call is TRBV5-6, the J call TRBJ2-2, with D tentatively TRBD1 (6 bases). This CDR3 is built from 17 residues. Trimming shortened V by 2 bases and J by 0 bases, and 14 bases separated the two germline ends. Germline CDR1 and CDR2: SGHDT and YYEEEE.

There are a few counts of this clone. The CDR3, as DNA: TGTGCCAGCATAGTCGGGGGGATTTACAATGAGCAGTTCTTC. Translation: CASIVGGIYNEQFF. The V gene is TRBV6-1, the J gene TRBJ2-1; TRBD2 agrees at 7 bases. Germline CDR1 and CDR2: MNHNS and SASEGT. V trimming: 7 bases; J trimming: 4 bases; junction bases outside the gene matches: 7. CDR3 length equals 14 residues.

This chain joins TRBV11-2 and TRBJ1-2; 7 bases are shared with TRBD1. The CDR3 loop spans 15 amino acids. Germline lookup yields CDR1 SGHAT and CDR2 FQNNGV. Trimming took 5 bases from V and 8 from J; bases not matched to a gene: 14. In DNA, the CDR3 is TGTGCCAGCAGCATGAGAACAGGGGCGGGATCGGGCTACACCTTC. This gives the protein CASSMRTGAGSGYTF.

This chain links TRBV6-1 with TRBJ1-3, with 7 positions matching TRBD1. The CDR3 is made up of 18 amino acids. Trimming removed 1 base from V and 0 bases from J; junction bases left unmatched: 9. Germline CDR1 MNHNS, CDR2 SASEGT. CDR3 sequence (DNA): TGTGCCAGCAGTGAAGGATCAGGGGGGCCATACTCTGGAAACACCATATATTTT. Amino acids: CASSEGSGGPYSGNTIYF.